The clone carrying this T cell receptor beta chain came up many times. Its target is not known. 5'RACE primed from the constant segment yielded TCR alpha and TCR beta cDNA libraries bearing sample barcodes and UMIs. TCRdb re-called the 5' RACE reads through MiXCR, storing one row per CDR3 protein. The profile shows about 560,000 distinct CDR3 sequences, roughly a sixth of them singletons. CDR1 and CDR2 from the germline V gene are SGHVS and FQNEAQ. CDR3 length equals 17 residues. V shed 3 bases and J 5 bases; nucleotides not matched to a gene: 12. The source of the sample is a study of T-cell memory formation after mild COVID-19. Study summary: TCR clusters showed largely donor specificity.

General study findings and limits: Of the contracting clones, CD4+ ones lay mainly in CM and EM, and CD8+ ones in EMRA.

The sequenced sample was PBMCs or a T cell subset sorted from them (not recorded which). This rearrangement joins TRBV7-8 to TRBJ2-5, with 10 bases aligning to TRBD2. The sequence derives from an adult woman who had mild COVID-19 (a few samples of this study predate the infection). Cell type and time point are not known. Here the CDR3 reads CASSFSSGGGNRETQYF. The CDR3 DNA reads TGTGCCAGCAGCTTTTCTAGCGGGGGAGGGAATCGGGAGACCCAGTACTTC.